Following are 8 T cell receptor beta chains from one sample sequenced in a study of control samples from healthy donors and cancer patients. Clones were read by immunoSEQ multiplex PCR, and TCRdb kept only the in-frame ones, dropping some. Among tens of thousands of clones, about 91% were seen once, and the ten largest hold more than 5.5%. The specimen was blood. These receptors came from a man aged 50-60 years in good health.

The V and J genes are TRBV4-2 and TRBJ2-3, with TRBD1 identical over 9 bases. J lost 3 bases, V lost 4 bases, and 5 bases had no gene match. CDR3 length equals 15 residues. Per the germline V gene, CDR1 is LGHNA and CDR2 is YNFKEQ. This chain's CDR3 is CASSPGDRATDTQYF. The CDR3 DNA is TGTGCCAGCAGCCCAGGGGACAGGGCGACAGATACGCAGTATTTT.

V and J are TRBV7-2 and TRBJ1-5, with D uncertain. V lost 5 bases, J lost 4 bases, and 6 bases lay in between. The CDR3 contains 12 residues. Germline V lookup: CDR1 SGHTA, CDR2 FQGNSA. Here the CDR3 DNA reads TGTGCCAGCAGCGAATCGAATCAGCCCCAGCATTTT. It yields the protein CASSESNQPQHF.

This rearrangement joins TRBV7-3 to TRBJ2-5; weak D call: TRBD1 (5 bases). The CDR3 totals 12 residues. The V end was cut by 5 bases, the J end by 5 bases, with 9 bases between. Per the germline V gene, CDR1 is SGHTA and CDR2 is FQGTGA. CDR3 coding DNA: TGTGCCAGCAGCCCAAAGGGGGAGACCCAGTACTTC. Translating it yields CASSPKGETQYF.

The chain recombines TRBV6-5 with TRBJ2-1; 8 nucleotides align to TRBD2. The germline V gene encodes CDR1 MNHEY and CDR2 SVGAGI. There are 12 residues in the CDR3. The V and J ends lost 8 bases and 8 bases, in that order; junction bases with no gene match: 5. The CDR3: CASLGLDYEQFF. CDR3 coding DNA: TGTGCCAGCTTGGGACTAGATTATGAGCAGTTCTTC.

Here the CDR3 DNA reads TGTGCCAGCAGCGCGCTGGGGAGGGGAAGGAATCAGCCCCAGCATTTT. Protein sequence: CASSALGRGRNQPQHF. The chain uses TRBV7-9 and TRBJ1-5; TRBD1 might be the D (5 bases). Germline values: CDR1 SEHNR, CDR2 FQNEAQ (reference sequence). CDR3 size: 16 residues. Trimming took 5 bases from V and 4 from J, leaving 18 bases between them.

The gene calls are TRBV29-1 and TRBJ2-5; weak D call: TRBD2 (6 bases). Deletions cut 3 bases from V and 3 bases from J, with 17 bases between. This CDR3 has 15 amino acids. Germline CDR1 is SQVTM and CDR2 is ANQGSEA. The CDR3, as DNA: TGCAGCGTTGAGGGGACCGGGACTCCGAAAGAGACCCAGTACTTC. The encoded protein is CSVEGTGTPKETQYF. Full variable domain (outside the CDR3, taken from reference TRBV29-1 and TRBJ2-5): SAVISQKPSRDICQRGTSLTIQCQVDSQVTMMFWYRQQPGQSLTLIATANQGSEATYESGFVIDKFPISRPNLTFSTLTVSNMSPEDSSIYLCSVEGTGTPKETQYFGPGTRLLVL.

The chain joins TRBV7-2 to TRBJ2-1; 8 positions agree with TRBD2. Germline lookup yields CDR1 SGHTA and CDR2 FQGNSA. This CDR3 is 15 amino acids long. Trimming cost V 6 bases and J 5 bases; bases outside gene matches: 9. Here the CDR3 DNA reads TGTGCCAGCAGTTCGTTCGGGGGGGCTGACAATGAGCAGTTCTTC. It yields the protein CASSSFGGADNEQFF.

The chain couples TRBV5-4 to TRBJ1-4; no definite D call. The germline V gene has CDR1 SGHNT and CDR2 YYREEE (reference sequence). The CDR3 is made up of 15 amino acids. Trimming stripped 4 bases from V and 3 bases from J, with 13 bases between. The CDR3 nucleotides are TGTGCCAGCAGCCTGTGGACGGATCCTAATGAAAAACTGTTTTTT. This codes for CASSLWTDPNEKLFF.